Listed here is a single T cell receptor beta chain. Trimming removed 2 bases from V and 10 bases from J; junction bases left unmatched: 9. CDR3 length: 15 amino acids. The germline CDR1 and CDR2 sequences are KGHSH and LQKENI. The sample is drawn from a study of blood T cell repertoires in COVID-19. Turning to the study itself: Researchers got acute and convalescent COVID-19 samples from the United States, Italy and Spain. T cells, B-cell-depleted T cells, or PBMCs provided the cDNA or gDNA that served as material.

In the study's own analysis: From reference gene primer amplification, estimates of nucleated cell counts were derived. Sequencing used immunoSEQ multiplex PCR; TCRdb keeps in-frame clones, though not all of them. That table is the source of V, J and clone size, and D and trimming were worked out from the DNA. The profile covers tens of thousands of clones, with roughly 82% appearing a single time and 8.5% to 14% taken by the ten largest. Sample: peripheral blood. The clonotype comes from a man in his fifties with acute or convalescent COVID-19. V usage is TRBV18 and J usage is TRBJ2-1; TRBD2 aligns across 9 bases. CDR3 region: CASSPSGASGIEQFF. The CDR3 DNA reads as TGTGCCAGCTCACCAAGTGGAGCTAGCGGGATCGAGCAGTTCTTC.